This T cell receptor beta chain originates from a study of blood T cells in healthy people across ages. A second PCR, run for about 6 to 11 cycles, used a sample-barcoded 5' primer plus a J-beta primer mix. TCRdb re-analysed the 5' RACE reads in MiXCR, keeping a single row per CDR3 protein. The top ten hold 13% of the sample, which has hundreds of thousands of distinct CDR3 sequences, roughly 52% seen once. The sample comprised blood. The sequence was collected from a man under 40 in good health.

The DNA for the CDR3 is TGCAGCGCCAGGGAGGCTAATGAAAAACTGTTTTTT. Its translation: CSAREANEKLFF. The chain has TRBV29-1 and TRBJ1-4; a weak D match, TRBD1 (5 bases). Germline assignment: CDR1 SQVTM and CDR2 ANQGSEA. Trimming shortened V by 7 bases and J by 3 bases, and 9 bases separated the two germline ends. The CDR3 totals 12 residues.